This T cell receptor (beta chain) derives from a study of a mutant IDH1 vaccine in newly diagnosed glioma. The trim removed 6 bases at V and 1 base at J, leaving 8 bases unmatched. Per the germline V gene, CDR1 is SGDLS and CDR2 is YYNGEE. The CDR3 sequence is 15 residues long. Libraries were prepared by immunoSEQ multiplex PCR; TCRdb keeps only in-frame clonotypes and omits some of them. The sample lists 40,000 to 50,000 clones; about 75% were seen once. Time point indicated: week 23, last vaccination. Every vaccine dose comprised 300 ug of mutant IDH1 20-mer peptide plus topical imiquimod. Regarding this clone: Its antigen remains unknown.

V gene TRBV9 combines with J gene TRBJ2-3, with 7 nucleotides matching TRBD2. The TCR sequence derives from a man aged 50-60 years with glioma. Here the sequenced sample was PBMCs, taken from a glioma patient whose treatment included an IDH1 peptide vaccine. CDR3 loop: CASTLSSGGTDTQYF. CDR3 coding DNA: TGTGCCAGCACCTTATCCAGCGGGGGCACAGATACGCAGTATTTT.